Below are 21 T cell receptor beta chains sequenced from a single sample in a study of shared clonotypes between healthy human individuals. Some clones are missing from TCRdb's copy, which holds only in-frame ones; the method was immunoSEQ multiplex PCR. The sample records 950,000 to 1,200,000 clones, 60% to 80% being singletons. Sequencing input: memory CD4+ T cells from PBMCs. Subset: CD45RA-negative fraction. These receptors all stem from a man aged 18 to 29 in good health. Some clones in this sample may be carry-over from other donors' samples.

The genes are TRBV27 and TRBJ1-4; tentative D call: TRBD1 (5 bases). This CDR3 has 15 residues. Germline values: CDR1 MNHEY, CDR2 SMNVEV (reference sequence). The ends were cut back, 6 bases at V and 7 bases at J, with 18 bases in the middle. The DNA for the CDR3 is TGTGCCAGCAGCACCCTGGCAGGGCGTTTTGAAAAACTGTTTTTT. It specifies CASSTLAGRFEKLFF.

This clone was detected only a few times. This chain joins TRBV9 and TRBJ2-1; a possible D gene is TRBD1 (5 bases). V lost 3 bases and J 9 bases, leaving 16 bases between the germline ends. CDR3 length: 14 residues. Per the germline V gene, CDR1 is SGDLS and CDR2 is YYNGEE. This CDR3 reads CASSGGGYAGEQFF. The CDR3, as DNA: TGTGCCAGCAGCGGGGGCGGCTACGCTGGTGAGCAGTTCTTC.

This clone was observed once. The CDR3 nucleotides read TGTGCCAGCAGTCCGGAAGGACTAGCAATCTACAATGAGCAGTTCTTC. Residues: CASSPEGLAIYNEQFF. The V and J genes are TRBV28 and TRBJ2-1; 8 bases agree with TRBD2. Germline V gene sequence: CDR1 MDHEN, CDR2 SYDVKM. The CDR3 has 16 amino acids. V lost 5 bases and J lost 3; bases outside the gene matches: 9.

The DNA for the CDR3 is TGTGCCAGCTCACCAGTTAGCGGTCTTACAGATACGCAGTATTTT. Amino acid sequence: CASSPVSGLTDTQYF. This chain links TRBV18 with TRBJ2-3; tentative D call: TRBD2 (6 bases). Germline values: CDR1 KGHSH, CDR2 LQKENI. This CDR3 region has 15 residues. Trimming shortened V by 2 bases and J by 3 bases, and 12 bases separated the two germline ends. Full variable domain (remainder filled in from reference TRBV18 and TRBJ2-3): NAGVMQNPRHLVRRRGQEARLRCSPMKGHSHVYWYRQLPEEGLKFMVYLQKENIIDESGMPKERFSAEFPKEGPSILRIQQVVRGDSAAYFCASSPVSGLTDTQYFGPGTRLTVL.

The chain is built from TRBV5-4 and TRBJ2-1; tentative D call: TRBD2 (6 bases). This CDR3 contains 15 residues. Germline V gene lookup returns CDR1 SGHNT and CDR2 YYREEE (reference sequence). V lost 3 bases and J lost 1, with 11 bases in between. The CDR3 nucleotides read TGTGCCAGCAGCTGGAATAGCGGATCCTACAATGAGCAGTTCTTC. Its protein is CASSWNSGSYNEQFF. The complete variable domain, with remaining parts taken from reference TRBV5-4 and TRBJ2-1, reads ETGVTQSPTHLIKTRGQQVTLRCSSQSGHNTVSWYQQALGQGPQFIFQYYREEENGRGNFPPRFSGLQFPNYSSELNVNALELDDSALYLCASSWNSGSYNEQFFGPGTRLTVL.

This clone was found many times. The chain has TRBV9 and TRBJ2-3; possibly TRBD2 for D (6 bases). Trimming removed 2 bases from V and 4 bases from J, with 11 bases in between. Per germline, CDR1 SGDLS and CDR2 YYNGEE. This CDR3 is 14 amino acids long. CDR3 loop: CASSVREYADTQYF. DNA for the CDR3: TGTGCCAGCAGCGTCCGGGAGTATGCAGATACGCAGTATTTT. Variable domain in full (rest from reference TRBV9 and TRBJ2-3): DSGVTQTPKHLITATGQRVTLRCSPRSGDLSVYWYQQSLDQGLQFLIQYYNGEERAKGNILERFSAQQFPDLHSELNLSSLELGDSALYFCASSVREYADTQYFGPGTRLTVL.

This sequence joins TRBV7-7 and TRBJ2-1, with TRBD1 as a possible D gene (6 bases). CDR1 is SSHAT and CDR2 is FNYEAQ in the germline V gene (reference sequence). Between the trimmed V and J ends, which lost 4 bases and 8 bases, there was a span of 15 bases. This CDR3 has 14 amino acids. This CDR3 reads CASSSPISGDEQFF. For the CDR3, the DNA is TGTGCCAGCAGCTCCCCAATATCAGGGGATGAGCAGTTCTTC.

J is TRBJ2-7 and V is TRBV7-9, with D possibly matching TRBD2 (7 bases). V shed 5 bases and J shed 5 bases, with 19 bases lying between them. Looked up from germline, CDR1 is SEHNR and CDR2 is FQNEAQ (reference sequence). The CDR3 consists of 15 residues. CDR3 DNA sequence: TGTGCCAGCAGCCCCTTCGGCGGAGGGGGGGACGAGCAGTACTTC. Translating gives CASSPFGGGGDEQYF.

This chain uses TRBV7-3 with TRBJ1-1; D is unclear. The CDR3 runs to 12 residues. Per the germline V gene, CDR1 is SGHTA and CDR2 is FQGTGA. The ends were cut back, 4 bases at V and 9 bases at J, with 12 bases in the middle. The CDR3 nucleotides read TGTGCCAGCAGCTCGGGCCACCGGCAAGCTTTCTTT. Protein product: CASSSGHRQAFF.

There are a few counts of this clone. This chain connects TRBV11-2 to TRBJ1-1; D gene uncertain. V was shortened by 4 bases and J by 8 bases, with 8 bases between the two germline ends. Germline loops: CDR1 SGHAT, CDR2 FQNNGV. The CDR3 sequence is 11 residues long. CDR3 in amino acids: CASSSRNEAFF. CDR3 bases: TGTGCCAGCAGCTCTCGGAACGAAGCTTTCTTT.

The gene calls are TRBV7-8 and TRBJ2-3; 7 positions agree with TRBD2. The CDR3 sequence is 15 residues long. J lost 2 bases, V lost 3 bases, and 5 bases had no gene match. Germline V lookup: CDR1 SGHVS, CDR2 FQNEAQ. The CDR3 here is CASSLGGGDTDTQYF. CDR3 in DNA: TGTGCCAGCAGCTTGGGGGGGGGAGACACAGATACGCAGTATTTT.

The V gene is TRBV28, the J gene TRBJ1-3, with D perhaps TRBD1 (5 bases). V gave up 7 bases and J gave up 1 base, with 14 bases separating them. This CDR3 has 15 residues. Germline V gives CDR1 MDHEN, CDR2 SYDVKM. The CDR3 is CASMILEGSGNTIYF. In nucleotides, the CDR3 is TGTGCCAGCATGATCCTCGAGGGGTCTGGAAACACCATATATTTT.

Turning to this clone: The same CDR3 can be traced to other DNA sequences in this sample. The V call is TRBV15, the J call TRBJ2-7; the D call may be TRBD1 or TRBD2 (5 bases each). The CDR3 totals 14 residues. V was trimmed by 0 bases and J by 2 bases, leaving 8 bases between them. Germline loops: CDR1 LNHNV, CDR2 YYDKDF (reference sequence). The CDR3 here is CATSRDRGPYEQYF. As DNA, the CDR3 is TGTGCCACCAGCAGAGACCGGGGCCCCTACGAGCAGTACTTC.

The V gene is TRBV6-5, the J gene TRBJ2-7; D may be TRBD2 (6 bases). From germline, CDR1 is MNHEY and CDR2 SVGAGI. The CDR3 has 15 residues. V lost 2 bases and J lost 6, with 17 bases in between. CDR3 nucleotides: TGTGCCAGCAGTTACAAGCGGGCGGTCGCTCGCGAGCAGTACTTC. It is translated as CASSYKRAVAREQYF.

The rearrangement uses TRBV11-3 and TRBJ2-7, with 8 bases identical to TRBD2. The ends lost 4 bases at V and 0 bases at J; junction bases unmatched: 5. Germline V CDR1 and CDR2: SGHNT, YENEEA. This CDR3 is 15 amino acids long. CDR3 loop: CASSYLSGSSYEQYF. CDR3 in DNA: TGTGCCAGCAGCTACCTAAGCGGGAGCTCCTACGAGCAGTACTTC.

Note on this clone: A far larger clone is off by one base, so a read error is likely. This sequence joins TRBV6-5 and TRBJ1-4, with 8 bases aligning to TRBD1. From germline, CDR1 is MNHEY and CDR2 SVGAGI. Trimming at V came to 2 bases and at J to 4 bases, leaving 0 bases not matched to a gene. The CDR3 sequence is 14 residues long. In DNA form, the CDR3 reads TGTGCCAGCAGTTACGGACAGGGTAATGAAAAACTGTTTTTT. It encodes CASSYGQGNEKLFF.

Details on this clone: Other DNA variants within this sample encode the same CDR3. The chain joins TRBV2 to TRBJ1-1; D remains ambiguous. The CDR3 consists of 14 residues. Germline V CDR1 and CDR2: SNHLY, FYNNEI. The germline V and J ends were trimmed by 4 bases and 0 bases, with 9 bases remaining between them. For the CDR3, the DNA is TGTGCCAGCAGTGGTCCGGGCATGAACACTGAAGCTTTCTTT. Translated, it gives CASSGPGMNTEAFF.

This chain connects TRBV27 to TRBJ2-2, with a possible D match to TRBD2 (5 bases). Trimming shortened V by 6 bases and J by 2 bases, and 22 bases separated the two germline ends. CDR1 and CDR2 from the germline V gene are MNHEY and SMNVEV (reference sequence). This CDR3 has 18 residues. CDR3 bases: TGTGCCAGCAGCCCACGCCCGGGAAACAGTCGTAACACCGGGGAGCTGTTTTTT. Translating it yields CASSPRPGNSRNTGELFF.

V and J are TRBV6-1 and TRBJ2-1; D unclear. CDR1 is MNHNS, CDR2 SASEGT, per germline. This CDR3 has 15 amino acids. Trimming removed 5 bases at V and 2 bases at J, with 13 bases between. CDR3 DNA sequence: TGTGCCAGCAGTAAGGGCGTTGGGGCCTACAATGAGCAGTTCTTC. It codes for CASSKGVGAYNEQFF.

V gene TRBV7-2 combines with J gene TRBJ2-1; 9 nucleotides line up with TRBD2. CDR1 and CDR2 (germline): SGHTA, FQGNSA. The CDR3 spans 16 residues. The ends lost 6 bases at V and 10 bases at J; junction bases unmatched: 16. The chain's CDR3 is CASSPPGLAMALEQFF. CDR3 nucleotide sequence: TGTGCCAGCAGTCCTCCGGGACTAGCTATGGCCCTGGAGCAGTTCTTC.

The chain has TRBV5-1 and TRBJ2-2; 7 bases align to TRBD1. Trimming cost V 2 bases and J 1 base; bases outside gene matches: 5. Germline assignment: CDR1 SGHRS and CDR2 YFSETQ. The CDR3 runs 16 residues. CDR3 protein: CASSFSDRENTGELFF. The CDR3 DNA reads TGCGCCAGCAGCTTCTCCGACAGGGAGAACACCGGGGAGCTGTTTTTT.